Below, one T cell receptor (beta chain) is given with its context. These data come from a study of CD8 T cells in Susac syndrome. Random hexamers were used to reverse transcribe 0.5 to 1 ug of RNA. The TCR beta CDR3 was amplified by immunoSEQ multiplex PCR across 54 Vbeta, 13 Jbeta. TCRdb redid the calling of the immunoSEQ multiplex PCR reads with MiXCR, one entry per CDR3 protein. This table has about 110,000 distinct CDR3 sequences, around 95% appearing once. CDR3 length: 16 amino acids. The V gene's germline CDR1 is SGHRS and CDR2 YFSETQ. V lost 1 base and J lost 4; bases outside the gene matches: 7.

Sequencing used CD4+ T cells from PBMCs. V and J are TRBV5-1 and TRBJ2-3; 9 bases map to TRBD2. The TCR sequence derives from a human donor in good health. CDR3 loop: CASSLISGGTADTQYF. The CDR3 bases are TGCGCCAGCAGCTTGATCAGCGGGGGGACGGCAGATACGCAGTATTTT. The full variable domain, rest sourced from reference TRBV5-1 and TRBJ2-3, is KAGVTQTPRYLIKTRGQQVTLSCSPISGHRSVSWYQQTPGQGLQFLFEYFSETQRNKGNFPGRFSGRQFSNSRSEMNVSTLELGDSALYLCASSLISGGTADTQYFGPGTRLTVL.